Sequencing of this T cell receptor (beta chain) was carried out in a study of T cell repertoires in cytomegalovirus infection. At the level of the study: Matching HLA type, along with CMV infection, was indicated by public TCR beta signatures. General study points: Of the TCR beta families, the public ones yielded a cumulative frequency that identified carriers of CMV plus the relevant HLA. Ex vivo, HLA-C-restricted CMV-specific TCR beta clonotypes prevailed over the rest of the response.

The table lists this clonotype with a few counts. Its specificity is not known. TCRdb reprocessed the reads via MiXCR and lists one record per CDR3 protein. The sample has around 450,000 distinct CDR3 sequences; approximately 32% are singletons. The CDR3 has 15 amino acids. Germline V CDR1 and CDR2: KGHSH, LQKENI. Trimming pared 6 bases from V and 2 bases from J, leaving 14 bases between. Sequencing was performed on PBMCs. The chain recombines TRBV18 with TRBJ1-5; D may be TRBD1 (6 bases). The sequence was collected from a human donor in good health (CMV status not recorded). Some clones in this sample may be carry-over from other donors' samples. For the CDR3, the DNA is TGTGCCAGCTCGCTACAGGGTAGTGGCAATCAGCCCCAGCATTTT. It is translated as CASSLQGSGNQPQHF.